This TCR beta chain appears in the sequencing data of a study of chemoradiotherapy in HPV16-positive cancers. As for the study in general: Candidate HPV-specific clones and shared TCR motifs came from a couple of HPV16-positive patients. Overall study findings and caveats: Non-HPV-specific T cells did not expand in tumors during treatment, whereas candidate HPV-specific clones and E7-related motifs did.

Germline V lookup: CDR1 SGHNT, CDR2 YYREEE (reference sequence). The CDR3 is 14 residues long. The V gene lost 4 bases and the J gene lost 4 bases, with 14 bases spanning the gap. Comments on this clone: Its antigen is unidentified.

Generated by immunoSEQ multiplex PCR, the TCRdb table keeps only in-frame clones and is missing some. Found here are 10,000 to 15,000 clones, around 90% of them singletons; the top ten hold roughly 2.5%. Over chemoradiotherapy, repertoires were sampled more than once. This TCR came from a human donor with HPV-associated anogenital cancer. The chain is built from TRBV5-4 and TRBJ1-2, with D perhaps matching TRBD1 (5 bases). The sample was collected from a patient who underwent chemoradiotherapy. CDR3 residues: CASSKTGTGYGYTF. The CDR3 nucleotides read TGTGCCAGCAGCAAAACCGGGACGGGCTATGGCTACACCTTC.